This is a list of T cell receptor beta chains from one sample in a study of control samples from healthy donors and cancer patients. Data came from immunoSEQ multiplex PCR; TCRdb stores just in-frame clones and leaves some out. The sample has about 160,000 clones; around 90% are singletons. The sequenced sample was blood. The source is a man aged 25 to 40 in good health. Both conserved end residues are part of each CDR3.

v_call	j_call	cdr3_aa
TRBV5-8	TRBJ1-5	CASSFYSNQPQHF
TRBV27	TRBJ2-3	CASSFSRLAGAIETDTQYF
TRBV14	TRBJ2-5	CASSQVAGSETQYF
TRBV18	TRBJ2-1	CASSPQRERSYNEQFF
TRBV2	TRBJ2-7	CASSASSRGGYEQYF
TRBV6-5	TRBJ1-2	CASTQREGGYTF
TRBV18	TRBJ2-1	CASSPTSGRKYNEQFF
TRBV9	TRBJ1-5	CASSPSGVRNQPQHF
TRBV2	TRBJ1-5	CASRLDNQPQHF
TRBV28	TRBJ1-6	CASNQDSPLHF
TRBV6-2/TRBV6-3	TRBJ1-6	CASIPATYNSPLHF
TRBV19	TRBJ1-5	CASSIEGNQPQHF
TRBV5-1	TRBJ2-1	CASSLEGRDNEQFF
TRBV7-8	TRBJ1-2	CASSLEMGNYGYTF